A single sample is the source of the 14 T cell receptor beta chains below, sequenced in a study of shared clonotypes between healthy human individuals. Assay used: immunoSEQ multiplex PCR; TCRdb lists only in-frame clones, some missing. This table holds approximately 500,000 clones, 79% found once. The sample taken for sequencing was PBMCs. The receptors here all came from a woman in her thirties or forties in good health. Some clones in this sample may be carry-over from other donors' samples.

V usage is TRBV18 and J usage is TRBJ1-1; unclear D gene. The CDR3 is made up of 14 amino acids. Trimming removed 2 bases at V and 1 base at J, with 8 bases between. Germline CDR1 and CDR2: KGHSH and LQKENI. CDR3: CASSPGVWNTEAFF. CDR3 DNA sequence: TGTGCCAGCTCACCAGGGGTTTGGAACACTGAAGCTTTCTTT.

This clone was detected only once. V and J are TRBV28 and TRBJ2-3, with TRBD1 identical over 9 bases. The CDR3 is made up of 15 amino acids. CDR1 is MDHEN and CDR2 is SYDVKM in the germline V gene. V was pared by 6 bases and J by 6 bases, with 10 bases of the junction left unmatched. The CDR3 spells CASRPTGGSWDTQYF. The CDR3 DNA reads TGTGCCAGCAGACCGACAGGGGGAAGTTGGGATACGCAGTATTTT.

The genes are TRBV2 and TRBJ2-3; 8 bases align to TRBD2. CDR3 length: 14 amino acids. The ends lost 5 bases at V and 6 bases at J; junction bases unmatched: 7. The germline V gene has CDR1 SNHLY and CDR2 FYNNEI. The CDR3 here is CASSLGRGVDTQYF. For the CDR3, the DNA is TGTGCCAGCAGTCTCGGGAGGGGGGTTGATACGCAGTATTTT.

The rearrangement links TRBV19 to TRBJ2-2, with 8 nucleotides matching TRBD2. Trimming removed 6 bases from V and 8 bases from J; junction bases left unmatched: 8. This CDR3 is 14 amino acids long. Germline values: CDR1 LNHDA, CDR2 SQIVND (reference sequence). The CDR3 reads CASSGGLGVGELFF. The CDR3 DNA sequence: TGTGCCAGTAGCGGGGGACTAGGAGTTGGGGAGCTGTTTTTT.

The chain has TRBV27 and TRBJ1-1; D uncertain. CDR1 is MNHEY and CDR2 is SMNVEV in the germline V gene (reference sequence). CDR3 length: 14 residues. Trimming shortened V by 5 bases and J by 4 bases, and 14 bases separated the two germline ends. CDR3 nucleotides: TGTGCCAGCAGTCCCTCGTCGGCCGTCACTGAAGCTTTCTTT. Its protein product is CASSPSSAVTEAFF.

Points on this clone: The sample contains more than one DNA sequence encoding this CDR3. The chain has TRBV9 and TRBJ2-5; the D call may be TRBD1 or TRBD2 (6 bases each). Germline lookup yields CDR1 SGDLS and CDR2 YYNGEE. This CDR3 spans 15 amino acids. Trimming removed 2 bases at V and 2 bases at J, with 13 bases between. CDR3 loop: CASSVGQGRQETQYF. In nucleotides, the CDR3 is TGTGCCAGCAGCGTGGGTCAGGGGAGGCAAGAGACCCAGTACTTC.

This clone has a handful of counts. The rearrangement joins TRBV30 to TRBJ1-2, with TRBD1 identical over 7 bases. The CDR3 length is 14 residues. The trim removed 4 bases at V and 3 bases at J, leaving 8 bases unmatched. The germline V gene encodes CDR1 GTSNPN and CDR2 SVGIG (reference sequence). The CDR3 region has the DNA TGTGCCTGGACCGGGGACAGTCTCTACTATGGCTACACCTTC. The encoded protein is CAWTGDSLYYGYTF.

In this sample, this clone turned up many times. The V and J genes are TRBV5-4 and TRBJ1-2; no clear D gene. This CDR3 has 13 amino acids. Germline CDR1 is SGHNT and CDR2 is YYREEE (reference sequence). The V gene lost 5 bases and the J gene lost 8 bases, with 16 bases spanning the gap. The DNA for the CDR3 is TGTGCCAGCAGACCTATGGGGTCCAGAGGCTACACCTTC. It yields the protein CASRPMGSRGYTF.

This rearrangement joins TRBV25-1 to TRBJ1-4; D may be TRBD1 (6 bases). This CDR3 contains 15 residues. V was pared by 9 bases and J by 5 bases, with 19 bases between. The germline CDR1 and CDR2 sequences are MGHDK and SYGVNS. The CDR3 sequence is CASGPQGRHNEKLFF. The CDR3 nucleotides read TGTGCCAGTGGTCCACAGGGACGGCACAATGAAAAACTGTTTTTT.

V gene TRBV28 combines with J gene TRBJ1-2; D not resolved. The V end was cut by 2 bases, the J end by 8 bases, with 9 bases between. CDR1 is MDHEN, CDR2 SYDVKM, per germline. The CDR3 sequence is 12 residues long. CDR3 residues: CASSLRERGYTF. CDR3 DNA sequence: TGTGCCAGCAGTTTACGGGAGAGAGGCTACACCTTC.

The rearrangement links TRBV4-3 to TRBJ1-6, with 7 bases lining up with TRBD1. The CDR3 sequence is 16 residues long. Germline V gene sequence: CDR1 LGHNA, CDR2 YSLEER. V lost 0 bases and J lost 5; bases outside the gene matches: 4. The CDR3 here is CASSQDRTGDNSPLHF. DNA for the CDR3: TGCGCCAGCAGCCAAGATCGGACAGGAGATAATTCACCCCTCCACTTT.

J is TRBJ2-5 and V is TRBV18, with D possibly being TRBD1 (6 bases). The CDR3 has 15 amino acids. CDR1 KGHSH and CDR2 LQKENI come from the germline V gene. V gave up 3 bases and J gave up 1 base, with 12 bases separating them. The CDR3 reads CASSPRQVFQETQYF. As DNA, the CDR3 is TGTGCCAGCTCACCGAGACAGGTCTTCCAAGAGACCCAGTACTTC.

This chain links TRBV19 with TRBJ1-3; D uncertain. The V and J ends lost 10 bases and 0 bases respectively, with 16 bases between them. The CDR3 sequence is 15 residues long. Germline V gene lookup returns CDR1 LNHDA and CDR2 SQIVND (reference sequence). The CDR3 loop reads CATTTRPNSGNTIYF. In DNA, the CDR3 is TGTGCCACGACGACAAGGCCCAACTCTGGAAACACCATATATTTT. Filled out from reference TRBV19 and TRBJ1-3, the complete variable domain reads DGGITQSPKYLFRKEGQNVTLSCEQNLNHDAMYWYRQDPGQGLRLIYYSQIVNDFQKGDIAEGYSVSREKKESFPLTVTSAQKNPTAFYLCATTTRPNSGNTIYFGEGSWLTVV.

This rearrangement joins TRBV27 to TRBJ2-3; no reliable D call. The germline gives CDR1 MNHEY, CDR2 SMNVEV (reference sequence). The CDR3 consists of 11 residues. Trimming cost V 8 bases and J 2 bases, with 5 bases left between them. CDR3 in DNA: TGTGCCAGCCGATACACAGATACGCAGTATTTT. Its protein product is CASRYTDTQYF.